This T cell receptor beta chain is drawn from a study of cytomegalovirus exposure and HLA in healthy donors (dated by TCRdb to about 2017). Regarding the research as a whole: An earlier analysis of approximately 590 of the donors reported more than 250 Gb of sequence data and more than 90 million unique TCR beta sequences from about 200 million T cells. About 330 gigabases of sequencing data and around 88 million unique TCR sequences made up an early release that covered 500 to 700 HLA-typed donors. Among the approximately 420 genotyped donors, 81% belonged to the genetic ancestry cluster associated with self-reported Caucasian donors. The aim of the study was to test whether cataloging public T cell receptors could identify signatures of past pathogen exposure. Using immunosequencing, the study profiled T cell repertoires from fewer than 700 subjects and related those repertoires to cytomegalovirus serostatus. A separate validation cohort of over 95 different subjects was used in addition to the approximately 670-subject first cohort. The study combined high-throughput TCR immunosequencing, statistical association of individual TCRs with disease status, and machine learning to predict cytomegalovirus infection status. A later analysis re-analyzed previously published TCR beta repertoires from 600 to 850 donors and added high-resolution HLA genotyping to study TCR occurrence patterns. Rather than drawing on any new phenotypic data, the later analysis identified candidate immune exposures from TCR beta sequences and the way those sequences occurred across donors. To decide whether each TCR beta V gene segment behaved as functional or pseudogenic, an earlier analysis of some 600 of the donors relied on high-throughput TCR beta sequencing. Donor age, sex, ethnicity and CMV serostatus were compiled alongside the repertoire data. A later genetic analysis used genome-wide SNP genotypes for about 55% of the 666 donors, treating that subset as a discovery cohort. All discovery cohort repertoires had been generated on a single sequencing platform. Both class I and class II loci were covered by HLA typing, at four-digit resolution. Typing coverage differed by locus: A, B, C, DRB1 and DQB1 were typed in roughly 629-640 donors, DQA1 in approximately 520, DPA1 in around 580, and DPB1 in 472. Because of strong linkage in the cohort, four to six DR-DQ haplotypes were treated as single units for association and clustering. Across some 400 genotyped donors of the cohort, an average of roughly 250,000 unique TCR beta nucleotide sequences per donor were sequenced, and roughly 20% of those sequences were non-productive. Results and caveats for the whole study, not just this receptor: The study listed approximately 150 TCR beta chains as associated with cytomegalovirus. In a later analysis, HLA-associated TCR beta chains showed more clonal expansion and lower generation probabilities than non-associated chains that were equally common. Presence/absence analyses assumed roughly uniform sequencing depth across donors, an assumption that may not hold. For the cohort, immune exposure information was limited to CMV serostatus. Seventeen rarely observed V segments, including chromosome 9 orphons, were excluded from the earlier analysis of approximately 600 of the donors because counts were too low. The classifier was reported to diagnose cytomegalovirus status with high specificity and sensitivity in both the original cohort and the validation cohort. A cluster of highly shared sequence variants was judged likely to represent a technical artifact of the sequencing pipeline. A later analysis reported that several top co-occurrence clusters appeared linked to parvovirus B19, influenza, CMV and Epstein-Barr virus. The authors suggested that the approach could potentially be extended to other disease states and immunological phenotypes. A few of the identified cytomegalovirus-associated TCR beta chains were confirmed in vitro to be specific for cytomegalovirus antigens. Across donors, most TCR sequences were observed very rarely, whereas some public TCRs were present in many individuals. When HLA alleles, especially DR and DQ, strongly co-occurred, TCR associations were difficult to assign to individual alleles. A later analysis associated 17,000 or so TCR beta sequences with specific HLA alleles at a false discovery rate of 0.05. In an earlier analysis of 450 to 750 of the donors, most TCR beta V segments appeared in productive rearrangements about 87% or about 30% of the time, broadly matching IMGT annotations. In a later analysis, TCR association rates were found to vary across HLA loci, with the most associated TCRs seen for DRB1 alleles and the fewest for HLA-C alleles. Compared with the 666-donor mean, donors in an Asian-associated ancestry cluster had fewer N-insertions in productive TCRs, according to a later genetic analysis. The cohort was sequenced for TCR beta chains only, and without alpha or paired-chain data the features that could be detected were limited. Because some donors lacked HLA typing at each locus, the association tests relied only on the typed subset. Linkage disequilibrium might explain the correlated functional status among segregating V segments, but an unknown experimental factor could not be excluded. In a later genetic analysis, a missense DCLRE1C variant was associated with V-gene and J-gene trimming of TCR beta chains, and the association was replicated in an independent cohort. A further reported finding was that TCR beta sequences accurately predicted the HLA-A and HLA-B alleles for most subjects in the first cohort. In a later analysis, most CMV-associated TCR beta chains were found to appear HLA-restricted, with HLA associations seemingly driven largely by CMV exposure.

As regards this clone: Its antigen remains unidentified. It has no much larger one-base neighbor in the sample; base qualities were not kept.

Libraries came from the immunoSEQ multiplex PCR assay. For the multiplex PCR, a mixture combining 60 forward primers for TCR Vbeta segments and 13 reverse primers for TCR Jbeta segments was used. A multiplex PCR assay on genomic DNA amplified the CDR3 region of rearranged TCR beta genes. The Illumina HiSeq System was used to sequence the amplified TCR beta libraries as 87-base-pair reads. Under the source paper's analysis protocol: A later analysis tallied tens of millions of unique TCR beta chains across the 600 to 700 repertoires, and roughly 11 million of those chains were shared by two or more donors. Raw reads were error-corrected and collapsed into unique sequences with a nearest-neighbor algorithm that merged closely related sequences to remove PCR and sequencing errors. To assign V, D and J gene segments, CDR3 sequences were aligned to IMGT reference sequences. For a sequence to be retained, a match of at least six nucleotides to both a V gene segment and a J gene segment was required. Rearrangements were called productive when the CDR3 lacked stop codons and stayed in frame with V and J; all others were non-productive. CDR3 was defined by IMGT convention, running from the second conserved V-encoded cysteine to the conserved J-encoded phenylalanine. The earlier analysis of 450 to 750 of the donors excluded any sequence lacking an unambiguous match to a single V gene segment. An earlier analysis of 450 to 650 of the donors called V segments functional above 56.7% productive rearrangements and segregating when the between-donor standard deviation exceeded 5%. A statistical classification framework was developed to diagnose cytomegalovirus status using the catalog of TCR beta chain sequences. V and J gene assignment, in a later analysis, came from comparing TCR nucleotide sequences with IMGT/GENE-DB human TR gene sequences. The TCRdist pipeline was used in a later analysis to assign CDR3 sequences and most-parsimonious VDJ recombination scenarios. A later analysis defined each TCR beta chain by its CDR3 amino acid sequence plus V-gene family, and excluded reads lacking a unique V-gene family. To address suspected cross-contamination and a sequencing artifact, a later analysis removed over 500 highly shared, low-generation-probability nucleotide sequences. In a later analysis, a clonal expansion index was calculated for each public chain from normalized within-repertoire ranks of inferred template counts. In a later analysis, generation probabilities were computed with a VDJ recombination model fitted to out-of-frame rearrangements, and the resulting probabilities were checked against IGoR. In a later analysis, TCR-TCR, TCR-HLA and TCR-CMV co-occurrence was scored with hypergeometric tests, and a repertoire-size bias correction was applied to TCR pairs. A later analysis estimated false discovery rates by permuting HLA or CMV assignments 20 times. In a later analysis, co-occurring TCRs were grouped using DBSCAN, with TCRdist sequence similarity added in when clustering inside HLA-allele-positive subsets. Co-occurrence clustering excluded repertoires with fewer than 30,000 or more than 120,000 public chains, plus five with anomalous nucleotide sharing. The source is immuneACCESS, and TCRdb retained only in-frame sequences with V and J called. Part of the clones is not carried over; for the studies checked, unresolved V genes explain less than half of this, and the remainder is unexplained. From that table come the V and J calls and clone size; the DNA was used to work out D and trimming. This sample lists under 150,000 clones; about 82% were detected once. Approximately 1.2% of the sample belongs to the ten largest clones.

The cohort comprised around 700 healthy bone marrow donors. Cohort members were all nominally healthy when sampled, although unrecorded immune exposures were likely present. The donor tested CMV seronegative, placing the donor among the 350 to 400 seronegative members of the cohort. A peripheral blood sample was collected from each donor, and TCR beta sequencing was performed on peripheral blood mononuclear cells. The Qiagen DNeasy Blood Extraction Kit was used to extract genomic DNA from the blood cell samples. Sequencing was done on a sample of PBMCs. The clonotype comes from a boy between 10 and 17 years old in good health and CMV-seronegative.

CDR3 region: CASSFGQGATEAFF. The base sequence is TGTGCCAGCAGTTTTGGACAGGGGGCAACTGAAGCTTTCTTT. The chain was built from TRBV2 and TRBJ1-1; TRBD1 lines up with 11 middle nucleotides. The CDR3 covers 14 residues, taking in both the cysteine and the phenylalanine. The CDR3 DNA has 42 bases and is translated from base 1. Reading the germline V gene gives CDR1 SNHLY and CDR2 FYNNEI. Trimming takes 5 bases off V and 5 bases off J; junction bases not matched to a gene: 4.